The clone carrying this T cell receptor beta chain was counted only a few times. Its antigen is unknown. The data stem from a study of regulatory T cells in long-lasting Graves disease. Findings and caveats of the study: Preferential use of TRBV28, TRBJ1-2 and TRBJ2-5 was seen in persistent disease. Newly diagnosed Graves' patients exceeded persistent ones in TCR diversity.

Relying on iRepertoire HTBI primers and Arm-PCR of CDR3 regions, the team built TCR beta libraries. A single record per CDR3 protein comes from TCRdb applying MiXCR to the multiplex PCR reads. In the table there are a few hundred thousand distinct CDR3 sequences, about 20% of which are singletons. As for time point: newly diagnosed GD, antithyroid drugs for less than 3 months. TCR sequences were obtained from RNA taken from PBMCs. Diagnoses of Graves' disease were made by American Thyroid Association guidelines. Trimming stripped 2 bases from V and 6 bases from J, with 15 bases between. Germline V gene lookup returns CDR1 SGDLS and CDR2 YYNGEE. The CDR3 consists of 15 residues. The same sample was also studied in work on T cells in Graves' hyperthyroidism and ophthalmopathy. As that study records: The diagnoses drew upon clinical symptoms, serum thyroxine and TRAb, thyroid ultrasound and orbital computed tomography.

Sample: peripheral blood mononuclear cells (PBMCs), taken at new diagnosis, from a patient treated with antithyroid drugs. This sequence originates from a young woman with Graves disease. The J gene is TRBJ2-1, the V gene TRBV9; unclear D gene. Here the CDR3 reads CASSVMISQTNEQFF. The CDR3 nucleotides are TGTGCCAGCAGCGTCATGATAAGCCAAACCAATGAGCAGTTCTTC.